This TCR beta chain is drawn from a study of T-cell memory formation after mild COVID-19. A word on this clonotype: Its antigen is currently unknown.

Researchers used 5'RACE with constant-segment primers to make TCR alpha and TCR beta cDNA libraries that carry sample barcodes and UMIs. TCRdb re-analysed the 5' RACE reads in MiXCR, keeping a single row per CDR3 protein. The data show hundreds of thousands of distinct CDR3 sequences, with 15% seen just once and approximately 2.1% held by the top ten. Germline-derived CDR1 and CDR2 are DFQATT and SNEGSKA (reference sequence). V trimming: 7 bases; J trimming: 4 bases; junction bases outside the gene matches: 12. This CDR3 has 15 residues. General observations from the study: Mainly in CM and EM were contracting CD4+ clones; CD8+ were in EMRA.

Sequenced sample: PBMCs or a T cell subset sorted from them (not recorded which). J is TRBJ2-1 and V is TRBV20-1, with 8 bases identical to TRBD1. The sequence was obtained from an adult woman who had mild COVID-19 (a few samples of this study predate the infection). Cell type and time point are not known. The CDR3 DNA is TGCAGTGGGGGGCCTGTGGGACAGGAATACAATGAGCAGTTCTTC. Translation gives CSGGPVGQEYNEQFF.